A selection of T cell receptor beta chains follows, all from one sample in a study of OX40 agonist ivuxolimab in advanced cancers. The protocol was immunoSEQ multiplex PCR, while the TCRdb copy is restricted to in-frame clones and leaves out a portion. Of 69,000 or so clones detected, roughly 85% appear once; the ten largest clones hold about 0.83%. This material consisted of CD4+ or CD8+ T cells sorted from blood, taken in a trial of the OX40 agonist ivuxolimab. These TCRs come from an adult with an advanced solid tumor such as melanoma, head and neck, liver or kidney cancer. CDR3s include the opening cysteine and the closing phenylalanine or tryptophan. A D gene is named only where the DNA matches it firmly. A clone size is listed for some rows: how often the clone was seen (once, few, many), or a class if it is expanded.

abundance,v_gene,j_gene,d_gene,len,CDR3aa,CDR3nt
.,TRBV5-1,TRBJ1-4,.,15,CASSPSMRVNEKLFF,TGCGCCAGCAGCCCCTCAATGAGGGTGAATGAAAAACTGTTTTTT
.,TRBV5-1,TRBJ2-7,.,13,CASSLGTPGEQYF,TGCGCCAGCAGCTTGGGGACCCCCGGGGAGCAGTACTTC
.,TRBV28,TRBJ1-3,.,13,CASSLFGGNTIYF,TGTGCCAGCAGTTTATTTGGTGGAAACACCATATATTTT
.,TRBV30,TRBJ2-1,TRBD1,13,CAWGTGGDNEQFF,TGTGCCTGGGGGACAGGGGGAGACAATGAGCAGTTCTTC
once,TRBV15,TRBJ2-7,.,11,CATSSTYEQYF,TGTGCCACCAGCTCTACCTACGAGCAGTACTTC
.,TRBV14,TRBJ1-1,.,16,CASSRKAGITGPEAFF,TGTGCCAGCAGCCGAAAGGCAGGGATAACAGGGCCTGAAGCTTTCTTT
.,TRBV5-5,TRBJ1-3,TRBD1,13,CASRTGGGNTIYF,TGTGCCAGCAGGACAGGGGGAGGAAACACCATATATTTT
few,TRBV19,TRBJ2-6,.,17,CASSIGRRLSGANVLTF,TGTGCCAGTAGTATCGGCCGGCGGCTCTCTGGGGCCAACGTCCTGACTTTC
.,TRBV27,TRBJ2-2,TRBD2,17,CATSRGSGGGNTGELFF,TGTGCCACTTCAAGGGGTAGCGGGGGCGGGAACACCGGGGAGCTGTTTTTT
.,TRBV27,TRBJ2-7,.,14,CASSLIGQSYEQYF,TGTGCCAGCAGTTTAATTGGACAAAGCTACGAGCAGTACTTC
.,TRBV28,TRBJ2-7,TRBD1,15,CASSLSGTGSYEQYF,TGTGCCAGCAGTTTATCCGGGACAGGATCCTACGAGCAGTACTTC
.,TRBV7-6,TRBJ2-7,.,11,CASSPGREQYF,TGTGCCAGCAGCCCGGGACGCGAGCAGTACTTC
.,TRBV19,TRBJ2-7,.,14,CASSTGADSYEQYF,TGTGCCAGTAGTACAGGGGCGGACTCCTACGAGCAGTACTTC
once,TRBV9,TRBJ2-6,TRBD1,18,CASSVTGTVLAGANVLTF,TGTGCCAGCAGCGTCACAGGGACAGTCCTTGCCGGGGCCAACGTCCTGACTTTC
.,TRBV10-3,TRBJ2-7,.,14,CAISEGRLSYEQYF,TGTGCCATCAGTGAGGGACGCTTAAGCTACGAGCAGTACTTC
.,TRBV30,TRBJ1-2,.,14,CAWSVGIMRIGYTF,TGTGCCTGGAGTGTTGGGATAATGCGCATAGGCTACACCTTC
.,TRBV2,TRBJ1-2,.,13,CASSPDKNYGYTF,TGTGCCAGCAGTCCGGACAAAAACTATGGCTACACCTTC
.,TRBV6-5,TRBJ2-5,TRBD1,14,CASSPGTGVMTQYF,TGTGCCAGCAGCCCCGGGACAGGGGTTATGACCCAGTACTTC
.,TRBV30,TRBJ1-5,.,14,CAWSEIRYNQPQHF,TGTGCCTGGAGTGAGATCCGCTACAATCAGCCCCAGCATTTT
.,TRBV30,TRBJ1-4,.,14,CAWSGGMVNEKLFF,TGTGCCTGGAGTGGAGGGATGGTGAATGAAAAACTGTTTTTT
.,TRBV11-2,TRBJ2-1,TRBD1,15,CASSWKGQGWNEQFF,TGTGCCAGCAGCTGGAAGGGACAGGGGTGGAATGAGCAGTTCTTC
.,TRBV7-2,TRBJ1-4,TRBD1,15,CASRQTGITNEKLFF,TGTGCCAGCAGGCAGACAGGGATCACTAATGAAAAACTGTTTTTT
.,TRBV6-5,TRBJ2-5,TRBD2,13,CASSRGGQETQYF,TGTGCCAGCAGCCGGGGGGGCCAAGAGACCCAGTACTTC
once,TRBV25-1,TRBJ2-7,TRBD1,15,CASAPQTGGPFEQYF,TGTGCCAGCGCCCCACAAACAGGGGGCCCATTCGAGCAGTACTTC
.,TRBV28,TRBJ1-5,TRBD1,15,CASSLTGVRNQPQHF,TGTGCCAGCAGTTTGACAGGGGTACGCAATCAGCCCCAGCATTTT
.,TRBV9,TRBJ2-2,.,15,CASKGSEPNTGELFF,TGTGCCAGTAAAGGGTCGGAACCCAACACCGGGGAGCTGTTTTTT
few,TRBV7-2,TRBJ2-7,TRBD2,13,CASSSTSGYEQYF,TGTGCCAGCAGCTCGACTAGCGGCTACGAGCAGTACTTC
.,TRBV18,TRBJ2-5,.,16,CASSPQEGSVQETQYF,TGTGCCAGCTCACCACAGGAGGGGTCGGTCCAAGAGACCCAGTACTTC
.,TRBV4-1,TRBJ2-7,TRBD1,15,CASSQGQGRLYEQYF,TGCGCCAGCAGCCAAGGACAGGGGAGGTTATACGAGCAGTACTTC
once,TRBV6-5,TRBJ2-7,TRBD2,16,CASSYAAGGPFSEQYF,TGTGCCAGCAGTTACGCAGCGGGGGGGCCCTTTTCCGAGCAGTACTTC